The rows below give T cell receptor beta chains drawn from one sample of a study of follicular helper T cells after annual influenza vaccination. TCRdb keeps only in-frame clones here, not all; method: immunoSEQ multiplex PCR. The sample includes 27,000 or so clones, approximately 81% of them seen just once. Sequenced material: CXCR5+ CD38- circulating T follicular helper cells from blood, taken on the day of influenza vaccination. These receptors all come from an adult who received the influenza vaccine. Each CDR3 is given with its conserved first and last residue. D genes are given only for firm matches. The size field is filled for only some rows; it gives once, few, many or a size class.

>TRBD2|few|TRBV7-8|TRBJ2-1
TGTGCCAGCAGCCTACCGACTAGCGGGAGTATAGGTGAGCAGTTCTTC
CASSLPTSGSIGEQFF
>.|.|TRBV5-1|TRBJ1-5
TGCGCCAGCAGCTCGGGAGGGAGTGGTCAGCCCCAGCATTTT
CASSSGGSGQPQHF
>TRBD2|.|TRBV5-6|TRBJ2-3
TGTGCCAGCAGCTTGGCGATTGCGGGAGTCACAGATACGCAGTATTTT
CASSLAIAGVTDTQYF